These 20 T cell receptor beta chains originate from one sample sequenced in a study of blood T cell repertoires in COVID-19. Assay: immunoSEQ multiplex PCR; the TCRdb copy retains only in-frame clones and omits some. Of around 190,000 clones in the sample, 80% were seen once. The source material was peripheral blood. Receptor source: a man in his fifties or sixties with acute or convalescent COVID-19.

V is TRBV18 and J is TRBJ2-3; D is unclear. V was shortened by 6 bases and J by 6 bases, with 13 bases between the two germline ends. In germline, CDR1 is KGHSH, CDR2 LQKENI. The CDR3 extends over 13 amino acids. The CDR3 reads CASSSRARDTQYF. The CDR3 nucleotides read TGTGCCAGCTCTTCCCGCGCCCGTGATACGCAGTATTTT.

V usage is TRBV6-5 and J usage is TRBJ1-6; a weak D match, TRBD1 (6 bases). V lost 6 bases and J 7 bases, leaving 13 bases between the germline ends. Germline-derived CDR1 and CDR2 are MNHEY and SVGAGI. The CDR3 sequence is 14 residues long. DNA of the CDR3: TGTGCCAGCAGCCAGGGGCCCAAAAATTCACCCCTCCACTTT. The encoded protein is CASSQGPKNSPLHF.

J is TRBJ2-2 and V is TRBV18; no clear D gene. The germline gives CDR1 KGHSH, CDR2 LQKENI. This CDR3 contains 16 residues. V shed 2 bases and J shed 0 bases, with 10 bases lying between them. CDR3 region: CASSPGQMTNTGELFF. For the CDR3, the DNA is TGTGCCAGCTCACCAGGGCAGATGACGAACACCGGGGAGCTGTTTTTT.

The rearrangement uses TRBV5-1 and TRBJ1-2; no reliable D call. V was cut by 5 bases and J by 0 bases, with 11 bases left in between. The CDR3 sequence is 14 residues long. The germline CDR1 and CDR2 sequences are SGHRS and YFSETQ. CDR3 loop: CASREETANYGYTF. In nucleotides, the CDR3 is TGCGCCAGCAGAGAGGAGACCGCTAACTATGGCTACACCTTC.

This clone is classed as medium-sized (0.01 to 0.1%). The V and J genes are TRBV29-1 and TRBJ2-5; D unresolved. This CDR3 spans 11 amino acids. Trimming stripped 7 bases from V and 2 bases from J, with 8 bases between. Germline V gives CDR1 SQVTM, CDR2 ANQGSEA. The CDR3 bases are TGCAGCGGGCTAGAGCAAGAGACCCAGTACTTC. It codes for CSGLEQETQYF.

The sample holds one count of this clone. CDR3 in amino acids: CASSYSTTGFGNTIYF. CDR3 DNA sequence: TGTGCCAGCAGTTACTCTACGACAGGATTTGGAAACACCATATATTTT. V is TRBV6-5 and J is TRBJ1-3, with TRBD1 as a possible D gene (6 bases). The germline V and J ends were trimmed by 0 bases and 3 bases, with 12 bases remaining between them. Germline V gene sequence: CDR1 MNHEY, CDR2 SVGAGI. There are 16 residues in the CDR3.

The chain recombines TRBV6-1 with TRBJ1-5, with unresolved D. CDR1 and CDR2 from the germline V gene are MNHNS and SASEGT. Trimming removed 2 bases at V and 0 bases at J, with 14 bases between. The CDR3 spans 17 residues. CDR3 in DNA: TGTGCCAGCAGTGAACAGGCAGGCGCTTATAGCAATCAGCCCCAGCATTTT. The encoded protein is CASSEQAGAYSNQPQHF.

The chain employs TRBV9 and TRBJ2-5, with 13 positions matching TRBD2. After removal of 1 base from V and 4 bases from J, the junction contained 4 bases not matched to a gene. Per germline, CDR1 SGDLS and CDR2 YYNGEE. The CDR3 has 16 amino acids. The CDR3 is CASSVRTSGSRETQYF. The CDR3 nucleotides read TGTGCCAGCAGCGTAAGGACTAGCGGGAGTAGAGAGACCCAGTACTTC.

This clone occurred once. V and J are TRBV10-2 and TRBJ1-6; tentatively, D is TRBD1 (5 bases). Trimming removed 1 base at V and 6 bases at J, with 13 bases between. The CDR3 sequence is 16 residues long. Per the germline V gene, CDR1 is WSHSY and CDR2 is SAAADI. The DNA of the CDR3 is TGCGCCAGCAGTGAGTTGGGGGGGTTTAGTAATTCACCCCTCCACTTT. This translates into CASSELGGFSNSPLHF.

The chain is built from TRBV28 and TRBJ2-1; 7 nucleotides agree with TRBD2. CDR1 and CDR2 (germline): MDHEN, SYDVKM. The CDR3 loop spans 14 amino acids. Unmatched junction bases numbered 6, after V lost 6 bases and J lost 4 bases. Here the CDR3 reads CASSPGGRYNEQFF. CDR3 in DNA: TGTGCCAGCAGCCCCGGGGGGAGATACAATGAGCAGTTCTTC.

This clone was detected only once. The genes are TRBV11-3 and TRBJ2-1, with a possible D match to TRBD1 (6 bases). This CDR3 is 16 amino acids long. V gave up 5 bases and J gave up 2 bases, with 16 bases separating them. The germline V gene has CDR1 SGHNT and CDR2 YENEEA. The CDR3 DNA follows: TGTGCCAGCAGCCCTGGGGGACACGCCGCCTACAATGAGCAGTTCTTC. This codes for CASSPGGHAAYNEQFF.

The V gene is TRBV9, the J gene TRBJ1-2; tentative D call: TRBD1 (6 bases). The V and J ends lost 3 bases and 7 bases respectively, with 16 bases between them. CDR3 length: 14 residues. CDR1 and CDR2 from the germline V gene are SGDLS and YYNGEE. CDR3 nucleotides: TGTGCCAGCAGCGGACCCCAGGGGCGGGTTGGCTACACCTTC. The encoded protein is CASSGPQGRVGYTF.

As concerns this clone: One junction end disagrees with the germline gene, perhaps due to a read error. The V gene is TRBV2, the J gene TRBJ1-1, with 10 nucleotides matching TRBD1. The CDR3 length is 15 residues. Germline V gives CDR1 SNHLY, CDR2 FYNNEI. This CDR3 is CASREGQGGNTEAFF. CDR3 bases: TGTGCCAGCAGGGAAGGACAGGGGGGGAACACTGAAGCTTTCTTT. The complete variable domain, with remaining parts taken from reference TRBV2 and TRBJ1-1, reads EPEVTQTPSHQVTQMGQEVILRCVPISNHLYFYWYRQILGQKVEFLVSFYNNEISEKSEIFDDQFSVERPDGSNFTLKIRSTKLEDSAMYFCASREGQGGNTEAFFGQGTRLTVV.

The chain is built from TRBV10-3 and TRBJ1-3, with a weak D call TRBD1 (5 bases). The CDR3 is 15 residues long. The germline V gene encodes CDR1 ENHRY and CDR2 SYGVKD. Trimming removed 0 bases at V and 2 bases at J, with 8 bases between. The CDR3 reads CAISESGGAGNTIYF. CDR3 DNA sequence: TGTGCCATCAGTGAGTCGGGGGGGGCTGGAAACACCATATATTTT.

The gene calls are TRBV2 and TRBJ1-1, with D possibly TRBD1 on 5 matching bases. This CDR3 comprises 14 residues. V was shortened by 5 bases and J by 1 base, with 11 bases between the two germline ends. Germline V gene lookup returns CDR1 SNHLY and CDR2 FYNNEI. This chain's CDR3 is CASSWGEANTEAFF. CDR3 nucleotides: TGTGCCAGCAGTTGGGGGGAGGCGAACACTGAAGCTTTCTTT.

For the CDR3, the DNA is TGTGCCAGCAGGCGATCTTTAGGAGGGCCGGGGGATACGCAGTATTTT. Its translation: CASRRSLGGPGDTQYF. This rearrangement joins TRBV6-6 to TRBJ2-3, with D perhaps matching TRBD2 (6 bases). V gave up 6 bases and J gave up 6 bases, with 22 bases separating them. In germline, CDR1 is MNHNY, CDR2 SVGAGI (reference sequence). The CDR3 runs 16 residues.

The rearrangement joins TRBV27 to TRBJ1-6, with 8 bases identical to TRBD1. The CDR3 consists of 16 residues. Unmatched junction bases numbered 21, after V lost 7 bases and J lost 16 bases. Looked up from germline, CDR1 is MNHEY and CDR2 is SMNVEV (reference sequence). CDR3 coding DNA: TGTGCCAGCACTTCGACCCGGGGGACAGGCCTCCCCTCACTCCACTTT. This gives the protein CASTSTRGTGLPSLHF.

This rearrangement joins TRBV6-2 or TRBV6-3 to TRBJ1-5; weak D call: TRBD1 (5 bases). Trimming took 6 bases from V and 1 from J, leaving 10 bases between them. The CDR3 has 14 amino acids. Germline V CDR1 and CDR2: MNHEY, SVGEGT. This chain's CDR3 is CASSRRTSNQPQHF. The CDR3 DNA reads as TGTGCCAGCAGCCGACGGACAAGCAATCAGCCCCAGCATTTT.

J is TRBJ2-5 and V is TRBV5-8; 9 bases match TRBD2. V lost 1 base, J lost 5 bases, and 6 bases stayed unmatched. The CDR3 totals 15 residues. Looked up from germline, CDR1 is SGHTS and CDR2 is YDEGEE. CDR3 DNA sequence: TGTGCCAGCAGCTTGCAAGCGGGAGGTTCGGAGACCCAGTACTTC. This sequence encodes CASSLQAGGSETQYF.

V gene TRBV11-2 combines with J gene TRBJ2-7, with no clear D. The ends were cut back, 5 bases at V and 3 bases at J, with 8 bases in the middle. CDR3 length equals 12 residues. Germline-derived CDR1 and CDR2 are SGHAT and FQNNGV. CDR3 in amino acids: CASSPIDYEQYF. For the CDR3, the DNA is TGTGCCAGCAGCCCGATAGACTACGAGCAGTACTTC.